This entry lists 26 T cell receptor beta chains sequenced from one sample in a study of blood T cell repertoires in COVID-19. Data came from immunoSEQ multiplex PCR; TCRdb stores just in-frame clones and leaves some out. The top ten hold more than 5.5% of the sample, which has around 370,000 clones, roughly 90% seen once. Sequences were obtained from peripheral blood. Receptor source: a woman in her seventies with COVID-19, enrolled during active disease.

The gene calls are TRBV10-2 and TRBJ2-5, with 8 bases aligning to TRBD2. The CDR3 has 15 amino acids. Germline CDR1 is WSHSY and CDR2 is SAAADI. Unmatched junction bases numbered 7, after V lost 3 bases and J lost 4 bases. The CDR3 protein is CASSDISGGGETQYF. CDR3 in DNA: TGCGCCAGCAGTGATATCAGCGGGGGAGGAGAGACCCAGTACTTC.

The chain has TRBV18 and TRBJ1-2; 10 bases are shared with TRBD1. V trimming: 2 bases; J trimming: 4 bases; junction bases outside the gene matches: 7. Germline CDR1 and CDR2: KGHSH and LQKENI. There are 16 residues in the CDR3. The CDR3 bases are TGTGCCAGCTCACCAGCCGGGACAGGGGAGGCCTATGGCTACACCTTC. Its translation: CASSPAGTGEAYGYTF.

This clone has a handful of counts. The J gene is TRBJ2-3, the V gene TRBV4-1; 8 bases are a match to TRBD1. CDR1 is MGHRA, CDR2 YSYEKL, per germline. This CDR3 region has 16 residues. V lost 4 bases, J lost 1 base, and 7 bases stayed unmatched. CDR3 loop: CASSRSGQGGTDTQYF. CDR3 nucleotide sequence: TGCGCCAGCAGCCGTTCTGGACAGGGTGGCACAGATACGCAGTATTTT.

This rearrangement joins TRBV30 to TRBJ1-1, with 7 bases aligning to TRBD1. V shed 3 bases and J 8 bases; nucleotides not matched to a gene: 9. Germline lookup yields CDR1 GTSNPN and CDR2 SVGIG (reference sequence). CDR3 size: 13 residues. DNA for the CDR3: TGTGCCTGGAGCGTGACAGGGAAAACGGAAGCTTTCTTT. Protein sequence: CAWSVTGKTEAFF.

The gene calls are TRBV24-1 and TRBJ2-7; 7 bases are a match to TRBD1. After removal of 6 bases from V and 3 bases from J, the junction contained 4 bases not matched to a gene. The germline CDR1 and CDR2 sequences are KGHDR and SFDVKD. This CDR3 contains 13 residues. The CDR3 region is CATSHRDSYEQYF. The DNA for the CDR3 is TGTGCCACCAGTCACCGGGACAGCTACGAGCAGTACTTC.

This sequence joins TRBV2 and TRBJ2-7, with D possibly TRBD2 on 5 matching bases. The germline V and J ends were trimmed by 6 bases and 1 base, with 13 bases remaining between them. Germline V gives CDR1 SNHLY, CDR2 FYNNEI. The CDR3 runs 14 residues. CDR3 nucleotides: TGTGCCAGCAGCCTCTTATCGGGGTCCTACGAGCAGTACTTC. It codes for CASSLLSGSYEQYF.

The chain uses TRBV29-1 and TRBJ2-7; D might be TRBD2 (5 bases). The CDR3 loop spans 14 amino acids. The V end was cut by 5 bases, the J end by 1 base, with 15 bases between. Germline V gene sequence: CDR1 SQVTM, CDR2 ANQGSEA. The CDR3 nucleotides read TGCAGCGTTACTCTAGGACTCTCGTCCTACGAGCAGTACTTC. Protein: CSVTLGLSSYEQYF.

V usage is TRBV28 and J usage is TRBJ1-6, with D unclear. Trimming removed 5 bases at V and 11 bases at J, with 13 bases between. The CDR3 has 13 amino acids. Germline V gene sequence: CDR1 MDHEN, CDR2 SYDVKM. The CDR3 nucleotides read TGTGCCAGCAGTACGTACACTACCACACCCCTCCACTTT. It codes for CASSTYTTTPLHF.

The J gene is TRBJ1-6, the V gene TRBV19; 7 nucleotides line up with TRBD1. Germline trimming cut 9 bases from V and 10 bases from J; bases unmatched to any gene: 9. This CDR3 spans 13 amino acids. CDR1 LNHDA and CDR2 SQIVND come from the germline V gene (reference sequence). CDR3 protein: CASQGEVRSPLHF. CDR3 sequence (DNA): TGTGCCAGCCAGGGGGAAGTTAGGTCACCCCTCCACTTT.

The rearrangement links TRBV11-2 to TRBJ2-1, with 7 bases fitting TRBD2. The CDR3 contains 15 residues. The V and J ends lost 3 bases and 7 bases, in that order; junction bases with no gene match: 9. Germline V gene sequence: CDR1 SGHAT, CDR2 FQNNGV. DNA for the CDR3: TGTGCCAGCAGCTTCCGCGGGGGAGTTTGGAATGAGCAGTTCTTC. It encodes CASSFRGGVWNEQFF.

V and J are TRBV27 and TRBJ1-2; 10 bases are shared with TRBD1. The junction had 5 bases not matched to a gene; V was cut back by 0 bases and J by 1 base. Per the germline V gene, CDR1 is MNHEY and CDR2 is SMNVEV (reference sequence). The CDR3 consists of 17 residues. CDR3 sequence: CASSLSGTGDDNYGYTF. For the CDR3, the DNA is TGTGCCAGCAGTTTATCAGGGACAGGGGACGATAACTATGGCTACACCTTC.

The V gene is TRBV7-2, the J gene TRBJ2-3; 13 bases line up with TRBD2. The CDR3 loop spans 18 amino acids. The germline V gene encodes CDR1 SGHTA and CDR2 FQGNSA. With V trimmed by 5 bases and J by 3 bases, 11 bases remained unmatched. CDR3 region: CASSPNPWTSGGTDTQYF. CDR3 coding DNA: TGTGCCAGCAGCCCAAACCCCTGGACTAGCGGGGGTACAGATACGCAGTATTTT.

V and J are TRBV27 and TRBJ1-2; unclear D gene. Trimming shortened V by 2 bases and J by 2 bases, and 12 bases separated the two germline ends. Looked up from germline, CDR1 is MNHEY and CDR2 is SMNVEV (reference sequence). The CDR3 has 15 amino acids. The CDR3 region is CASSLNAVTNYGYTF. Here the CDR3 DNA reads TGTGCCAGCAGTTTAAACGCAGTCACAAACTATGGCTACACCTTC.

This chain links TRBV7-9 with TRBJ1-1; 7 nucleotides align to TRBD1. J lost 7 bases, V lost 5 bases, and 7 bases had no gene match. The CDR3 sequence is 13 residues long. Germline values: CDR1 SEHNR, CDR2 FQNEAQ (reference sequence). CDR3 bases: TGTGCCAGCAGCCAAGGGACAGCTGGTGAAGCTTTCTTT. Its protein product is CASSQGTAGEAFF.

The chain combines TRBV5-1 with TRBJ2-1, with D possibly being TRBD1 (5 bases). CDR1 and CDR2 (germline): SGHRS, YFSETQ. CDR3 size: 18 residues. V was cut by 2 bases and J by 6 bases, with 24 bases left in between. The chain's CDR3 is CASSFGTQGAVWGNEQFF. The CDR3 DNA reads TGCGCCAGCAGCTTTGGTACACAAGGGGCGGTCTGGGGCAATGAGCAGTTCTTC.

In its sample, this clone was seen a few times. The V call is TRBV18, the J call TRBJ1-2; no clear D. The V and J ends lost 2 bases and 3 bases respectively, with 13 bases between them. CDR3 length: 15 residues. Germline V gene data show CDR1 as KGHSH and CDR2 as LQKENI. The CDR3 bases are TGTGCCAGCTCACCAAATACAGAAACTTACTATGGCTACACCTTC. Encoded protein: CASSPNTETYYGYTF.

The chain has TRBV30 and TRBJ1-5, with TRBD1 matching over 8 bases. The CDR3 extends over 20 amino acids. Unmatched junction bases numbered 20, after V lost 0 bases and J lost 4 bases. CDR1 is GTSNPN and CDR2 is SVGIG in the germline V gene (reference sequence). This CDR3 reads CAWSVPRGRTGPIVNQPQHF. Here the CDR3 DNA reads TGTGCCTGGAGTGTACCGCGGGGGAGGACAGGGCCCATCGTGAATCAGCCCCAGCATTTT. Combining the CDR3 with reference TRBV30 and TRBJ1-5 gives the whole variable domain SQTIHQWPATLVQPVGSPLSLECTVEGTSNPNLYWYRQAAGRGLQLLFYSVGIGQISSEVPQNLSASRPQDRQFILSSKKLLLSDSGFYLCAWSVPRGRTGPIVNQPQHFGDGTRLSIL.

The CDR3 nucleotides are TGTGCCAGTAGCTACAGGGGTTTCACTGAAGCTTTCTTT. Its protein product is CASSYRGFTEAFF. The V and J genes are TRBV19 and TRBJ1-1; 7 bases match TRBD1. The V gene's germline CDR1 is LNHDA and CDR2 SQIVND (reference sequence). The CDR3 has 13 amino acids. V shed 6 bases, J shed 4 bases, and the junction held 5 bases outside the gene matches.

The rearrangement joins TRBV7-2 to TRBJ2-3; 8 bases align to TRBD2. Germline V gene lookup returns CDR1 SGHTA and CDR2 FQGNSA. With 6 bases clipped from V and 2 bases from J, the junction kept 7 bases outside the gene matches. This CDR3 comprises 15 residues. CDR3 sequence reads: CASSYQAGDTDTQYF. The CDR3 DNA reads TGTGCCAGCAGTTACCAAGCGGGGGACACAGATACGCAGTATTTT.

The chain links TRBV30 to TRBJ2-1; TRBD2 aligns across 8 bases. After removal of 4 bases from V and 3 bases from J, the junction contained 5 bases not matched to a gene. This CDR3 is built from 14 residues. Germline assignment: CDR1 GTSNPN and CDR2 SVGIG (reference sequence). As DNA, the CDR3 is TGTGCCTGGAACATAGCGGGGTTCTACAATGAGCAGTTCTTC. Amino acid sequence: CAWNIAGFYNEQFF.

The J gene is TRBJ2-5, the V gene TRBV29-1, with TRBD2 identical over 7 bases. Germline V gene lookup returns CDR1 SQVTM and CDR2 ANQGSEA. The CDR3 contains 13 residues. The V and J ends lost 5 bases and 4 bases, in that order; junction bases with no gene match: 7. This CDR3 reads CSVRKWGGETQYF. The CDR3 DNA follows: TGCAGCGTTCGAAAGTGGGGGGGAGAGACCCAGTACTTC.

V usage is TRBV5-8 and J usage is TRBJ1-3; no clear D. CDR1 and CDR2 from the germline V gene are SGHTS and YDEGEE. This CDR3 contains 14 residues. V was cut by 1 base and J by 1 base, with 6 bases left in between. The CDR3 sequence is CASSLPGSGNTIYF. The CDR3 DNA follows: TGTGCCAGCAGCTTGCCGGGTTCTGGAAACACCATATATTTT.

The chain uses TRBV7-2 and TRBJ1-6; 10 bases align to TRBD1. Germline V gene lookup returns CDR1 SGHTA and CDR2 FQGNSA. J gave up 6 bases and V 3 bases, and 11 bases lay outside the gene matches. CDR3 length: 18 residues. As DNA, the CDR3 is TGTGCCAGCAGCTTGGGCCGTCTAGGGACAGGGGTTAATTCACCCCTCCACTTT. Translation: CASSLGRLGTGVNSPLHF.

This chain uses TRBV6-5 with TRBJ2-7, with D possibly TRBD1 on 5 matching bases. V lost 7 bases, J lost 0 bases, and 16 bases lay in between. The germline V gene has CDR1 MNHEY and CDR2 SVGAGI. The CDR3 totals 15 residues. In nucleotides, the CDR3 is TGTGCCAGCAATGGCCCAGGGCCCAGCTCCTACGAGCAGTACTTC. Encoded protein: CASNGPGPSSYEQYF.

This chain connects TRBV7-9 to TRBJ1-1, with D possibly matching TRBD1 (5 bases). Germline CDR1 and CDR2: SEHNR and FQNEAQ (reference sequence). V was trimmed by 5 bases and J by 4 bases, leaving 14 bases between them. The CDR3 spans 14 residues. This CDR3 reads CASSLPRVSTEAFF. CDR3 DNA sequence: TGTGCCAGCAGCCTCCCCAGGGTTAGCACTGAAGCTTTCTTT.

The CDR3 nucleotides read TGTGCCAGCAGCGATACAGAGAACACTGAAGCTTTCTTT. The encoded protein is CASSDTENTEAFF. The chain joins TRBV3-1 (or the pseudogene TRBV3-2) to TRBJ1-1; D is unresolved. Germline CDR1 is LGHDT and CDR2 is YNNKEL (reference sequence). The V and J ends lost 5 bases and 1 base respectively, with 8 bases between them. The CDR3 is 13 residues long.